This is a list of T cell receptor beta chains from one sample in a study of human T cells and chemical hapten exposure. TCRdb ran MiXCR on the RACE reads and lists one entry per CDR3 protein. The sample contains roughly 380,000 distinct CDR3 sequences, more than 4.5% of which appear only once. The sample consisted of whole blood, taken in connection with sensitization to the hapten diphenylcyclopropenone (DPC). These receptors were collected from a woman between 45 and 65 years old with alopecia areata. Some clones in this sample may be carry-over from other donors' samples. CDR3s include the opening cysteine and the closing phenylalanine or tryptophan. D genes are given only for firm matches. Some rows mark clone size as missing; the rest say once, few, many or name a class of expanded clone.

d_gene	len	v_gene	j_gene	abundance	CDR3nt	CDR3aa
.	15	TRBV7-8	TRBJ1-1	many	TGTGCCAGCAGCTTAGCTGGACGTATGAACACTGAAGCTTTCTTT	CASSLAGRMNTEAFF
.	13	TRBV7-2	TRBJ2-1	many	TGTGCCAGCAGCTTACAGACCTACAATGAGCAGTTCTTC	CASSLQTYNEQFF
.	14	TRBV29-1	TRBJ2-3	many	TGCAGCGTTGGGGGGTCGGGGAGCACAGATACGCAGTATTTT	CSVGGSGSTDTQYF
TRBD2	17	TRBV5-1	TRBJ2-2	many	TGCGCCAGCAGCCCCCGGACTAGCGGGGGGGCCACCGGGGAGCTGTTTTTT	CASSPRTSGGATGELFF
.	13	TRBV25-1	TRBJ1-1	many	TGTGCCAGCAGTACCCCCGGGGGGTCTGAAGCTTTCTTT	CASSTPGGSEAFF
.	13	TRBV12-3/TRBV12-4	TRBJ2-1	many	TGTGCCAGCAGGGGCTACAGAAACAATGAGCAGTTCTTC	CASRGYRNNEQFF
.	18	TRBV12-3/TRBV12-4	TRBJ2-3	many	TGTGCCAGCAGTTTATATGCGGGAAGGCCCCTCGGCACAGATACGCAGTATTTT	CASSLYAGRPLGTDTQYF
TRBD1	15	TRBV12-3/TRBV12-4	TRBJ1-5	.	TGTGCCAGCAGATCTGACAGGGGAAGCAATCAGCCCCAGCATTTT	CASRSDRGSNQPQHF
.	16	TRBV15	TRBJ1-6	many	TGTGCCACCAGCAGAGACAATTCACCGATGAATTCACCCCTCCACTTT	CATSRDNSPMNSPLHF
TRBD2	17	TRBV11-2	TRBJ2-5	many	TGTGCCAGCAGCTTAGAAGTTACGGGAGGGCCTCGAGAGACCCAGTACTTC	CASSLEVTGGPRETQYF
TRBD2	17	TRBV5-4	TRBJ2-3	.	TGTGCCAGCAGCCCCGCTAGCGGGGGGCGAGTGACAGATACGCAGTATTTT	CASSPASGGRVTDTQYF
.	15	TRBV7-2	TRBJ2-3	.	TGTGCCAGCAGCGCGTGGGAGACTAGCACAGATACGCAGTATTTT	CASSAWETSTDTQYF
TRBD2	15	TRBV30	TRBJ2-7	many	TGTGCCTGGAGTCTCCTAGCGGGAGATTCCCGCGAGCAGTACTTC	CAWSLLAGDSREQYF
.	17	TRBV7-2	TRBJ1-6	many	TGTGCCAGCAGCTCTCGGGGAGCGGGCTCCTATAATTCACCCCTCCACTTT	CASSSRGAGSYNSPLHF
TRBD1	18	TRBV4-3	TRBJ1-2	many	TGCGCCAGCAGCCAAGATCGGGACAGATCCCTGCCTAACTATGGCTACACCTTC	CASSQDRDRSLPNYGYTF
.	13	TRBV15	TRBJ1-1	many	TGTGCCACCAGCAGAGATCGGCAAACTGAAGCTTTCTTT	CATSRDRQTEAFF
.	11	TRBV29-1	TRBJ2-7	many	TGCAGCGTTGATTACTACTACGAGCAGTACTTC	CSVDYYYEQYF
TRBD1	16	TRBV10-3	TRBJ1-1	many	TGTGCCACCCACGGGGACAGGGGGATGATGAACACTGAAGCTTTCTTT	CATHGDRGMMNTEAFF
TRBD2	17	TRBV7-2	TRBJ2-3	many	TGTGCCAGCAGCTCAGGGACTAGCGGGGGTTCCACAGATACGCAGTATTTT	CASSSGTSGGSTDTQYF
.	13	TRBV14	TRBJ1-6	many	TGTGCCAGCAGCCAAGATCTAGGTTCACCCCTCCACTTT	CASSQDLGSPLHF
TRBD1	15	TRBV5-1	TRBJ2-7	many	TGCGCCAGCAGTGTAAGGACAGGGGTTCAGTACGAGCAGTACTTC	CASSVRTGVQYEQYF
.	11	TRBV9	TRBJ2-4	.	TGTGCCAGCAGCGTACGTGAAGGACCACGGTTC	CASSVREGPRF
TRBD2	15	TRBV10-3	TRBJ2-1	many	TGTGCCATCAGTGGGAGCGAGCGGGATTACAATGAGCAGTTCTTC	CAISGSERDYNEQFF
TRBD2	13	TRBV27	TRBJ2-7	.	TGTGCCAGCAGTCTAGCGGGGAAGTACGAGCAGTACTTC	CASSLAGKYEQYF
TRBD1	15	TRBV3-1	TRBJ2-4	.	TGTGCCAGCAGCCAAGTGGAACAGGGGGGAAACATTCAGTACTTC	CASSQVEQGGNIQYF
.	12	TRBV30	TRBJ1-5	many	TGTGCCTGGAGCGCCGTCAATCAGCCCCAGCATTTT	CAWSAVNQPQHF
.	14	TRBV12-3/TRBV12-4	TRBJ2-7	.	TGTGCCAGCAGTTTAGCGGGATCCCGGCTCGAGCAGTACTTC	CASSLAGSRLEQYF
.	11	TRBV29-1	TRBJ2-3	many	TGCAGCGTTGGATCGGCAGATACGCAGTATTTT	CSVGSADTQYF
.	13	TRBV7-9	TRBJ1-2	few	TGTGCCAGCAGCACCATCTCCGACTATGGCTACACCTTC	CASSTISDYGYTF
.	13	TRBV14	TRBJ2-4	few	TGTGCCAGCAGCTCAGTAGAGGGGGGCATTCAGTACTTC	CASSSVEGGIQYF
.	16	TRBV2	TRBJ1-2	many	TGTGCCAGCAGTGAAGCGAGGGCCCCGGGCTTCTATGGCTACACCTTC	CASSEARAPGFYGYTF
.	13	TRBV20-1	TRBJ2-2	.	TGCAGTGGGCGTAGGAGAACCACCGGGGAGCTGTTTTTT	CSGRRRTTGELFF
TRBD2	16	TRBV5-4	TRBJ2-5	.	TGTGCCAGCAGCTTCGGCGAGCGGGGGGGAGGAGAGACCCAGTACTTC	CASSFGERGGGETQYF
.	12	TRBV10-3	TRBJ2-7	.	TGTGCCATCAGTGGGGGTGCGGGGGAGCAGTACTTC	CAISGGAGEQYF
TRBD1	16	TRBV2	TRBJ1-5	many	TGTGCCAGCACTCGACAGGGTCCCTATAGCAATCAGCCCCAGCATTTT	CASTRQGPYSNQPQHF
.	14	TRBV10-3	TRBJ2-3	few	TGTGCCATCAGTGAAGGGCTAGCATTAGATACGCAGTATTTT	CAISEGLALDTQYF
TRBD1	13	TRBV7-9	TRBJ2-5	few	TGTGCCAGCATCCACAGGGGGCAGGAGACCCAGTACTTC	CASIHRGQETQYF
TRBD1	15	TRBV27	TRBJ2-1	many	TGTGCCAGCAGCACGACAGGGGGATCCTACAATGAGCAGTTCTTC	CASSTTGGSYNEQFF
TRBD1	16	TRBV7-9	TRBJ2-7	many	TGTGCCAGCAGCCAGACCGGGACAGGGGGCAGGAACGAGCAGTACTTC	CASSQTGTGGRNEQYF
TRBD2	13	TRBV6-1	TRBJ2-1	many	TGTGCCAGCCCTGGACTAGCCTACAATGAGCAGTTCTTC	CASPGLAYNEQFF
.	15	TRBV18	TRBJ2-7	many	TGTGCCAGCTCACCGACCACCCCAGAGCCCTACGAGCAGTACTTC	CASSPTTPEPYEQYF
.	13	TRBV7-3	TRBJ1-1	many	TGTGCCAGCAGCGCCCTGGGAAACACTGAAGCTTTCTTT	CASSALGNTEAFF
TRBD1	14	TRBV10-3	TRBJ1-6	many	TGTGCCATCAGCGAGACAGGGGCAGACTCACCCCTCCACTTT	CAISETGADSPLHF
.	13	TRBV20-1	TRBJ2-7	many	TGCAGTGCTAGATGGGGCCAGAGAGGGGAGCAGTACTTC	CSARWGQRGEQYF
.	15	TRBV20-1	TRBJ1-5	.	TGCAGTGCTAGAGAGAGAGGGTACTCAAATCAGCCCCAGCATTTT	CSARERGYSNQPQHF
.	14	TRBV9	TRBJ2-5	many	TGTGCCAGCAGCTCCCGGGTCGGGCAAGAGACCCAGTACTTC	CASSSRVGQETQYF
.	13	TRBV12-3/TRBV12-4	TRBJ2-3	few	TGTGCCAGCAGGACAGATATCACAGATACGCAGTATTTT	CASRTDITDTQYF
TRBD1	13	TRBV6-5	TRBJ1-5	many	TGTGCCAGCAGCGACAGGGACAACCAGCCCCAGCATTTT	CASSDRDNQPQHF